The present entry profiles one TCR beta chain with its context. Its antigen is as yet unknown. Germline V gene lookup returns CDR1 MNHEY and CDR2 SMNVEV (reference sequence). CDR3 size: 16 residues. With 5 bases clipped from V and 4 bases from J, the junction kept 9 bases outside the gene matches. 13 Jbeta primers and 60 Vbeta primers were used for the PCR. Sequenced by immunoSEQ multiplex PCR; TCRdb stores in-frame clones only, minus some. This sample has approximately 150,000 clones; approximately 73% occur once, and the top ten carry around 1.6%. The data stem from a study of cytomegalovirus exposure and HLA in healthy donors. Overall study results and limits: TCR beta V- and J-gene trimming, according to a later analysis, was linked to a missense DCLRE1C variant. The authors considered a cluster of highly shared sequence variants likely to be a sequencing artifact.

This chain connects TRBV27 to TRBJ2-7, with 12 bases that match TRBD1. The source of this sequence is a woman younger than 35 in good health and CMV-seronegative. Input material: PBMCs. The CDR3 nucleotides read TGTGCCAGCAGTAGCCTCGGGACAGGGGGCTGGTACGAGCAGTACTTC. As protein: CASSSLGTGGWYEQYF.